This passage covers 29 T cell receptor beta chains from one sample sequenced in a study of shared clonotypes between healthy human individuals. Produced via immunoSEQ multiplex PCR; TCRdb's table is partial and in-frame only. The data show roughly 2.1 million clones, 90% to 95% seen once. Naive CD8 populations comprised CD45RO-negative cells positively selected for CCR7, excluding terminally differentiated effector memory CD45RA+ cells. The specimen sequenced was naive CD8+ T cells from PBMCs. All receptors derive from a young man in good health. Some clones in this sample may be carry-over from other donors' samples.

V gene TRBV28 combines with J gene TRBJ2-2, with D perhaps matching TRBD1 (6 bases). V shed 5 bases and J shed 4 bases, with 8 bases lying between them. Germline V gives CDR1 MDHEN, CDR2 SYDVKM. This CDR3 comprises 13 residues. The CDR3: CASSPRGTGELFF. For the CDR3, the DNA is TGTGCCAGCAGTCCCAGGGGCACCGGGGAGCTGTTTTTT.

The rearrangement links TRBV7-8 to TRBJ2-7; D is ambiguous. The CDR3 is made up of 12 amino acids. Germline-derived CDR1 and CDR2 are SGHVS and FQNEAQ. Trimming took off 5 bases at V and 6 bases at J, with 11 bases between the two ends. Here the CDR3 DNA reads TGTGCCAGCAGCGCCCGGGTAACCGAGCAGTACTTC. It specifies CASSARVTEQYF.

The chain recombines TRBV6-5 with TRBJ1-2; D not certain. Trimming removed 0 bases at V and 10 bases at J, with 12 bases between. Germline lookup yields CDR1 MNHEY and CDR2 SVGAGI. CDR3 length: 13 amino acids. The CDR3 nucleotides are TGTGCCAGCAGTTACTCCTCAACGATCGACTACACCTTC. Protein: CASSYSSTIDYTF.

A remark on this clone: Other DNA sequences in the sample encode the same CDR3. This chain links TRBV25-1 with TRBJ1-1; 8 positions match TRBD1. Looked up from germline, CDR1 is MGHDK and CDR2 is SYGVNS. V shed 4 bases, J shed 1 base, and the junction held 5 bases outside the gene matches. The CDR3 length is 15 residues. The CDR3 here is CASSASGTGNTEAFF. The CDR3 DNA is TGTGCCAGCAGTGCATCCGGGACAGGGAACACTGAAGCTTTCTTT.

This sequence joins TRBV14 and TRBJ2-5; 7 nucleotides line up with TRBD2. The junction had 8 bases not matched to a gene; V was cut back by 1 base and J by 0 bases. The CDR3 totals 17 residues. In germline, CDR1 is SGHDN, CDR2 FVKESK. CDR3 sequence (DNA): TGTGCCAGCAGCCAAGCGCTGGGAGGGCCGTACCAAGAGACCCAGTACTTC. This codes for CASSQALGGPYQETQYF. The full variable domain, with the rest looked up from reference TRBV14 and TRBJ2-5, is EAGVTQFPSHSVIEKGQTVTLRCDPISGHDNLYWYRRVMGKEIKFLLHFVKESKQDESGMPNNRFLAERTGGTYSTLKVQPAELEDSGVYFCASSQALGGPYQETQYFGPGTRLLVL.

This chain links TRBV13 with TRBJ2-7; tentatively, D is TRBD2 (6 bases). The V end lost 5 bases, the J end lost 7 bases, and 18 bases lay between the germline ends. Germline V gene sequence: CDR1 PRHDT, CDR2 FYEKMQ (reference sequence). The CDR3 length is 14 residues. CDR3 coding DNA: TGTGCCAGCAGCCCCCCCGGGACTGGTAAGGAGCAGTACTTC. Amino acids: CASSPPGTGKEQYF.

The chain couples TRBV9 to TRBJ2-3, with TRBD2 identical over 10 bases. The CDR3 covers 14 residues. The germline V gene encodes CDR1 SGDLS and CDR2 YYNGEE. Trimming removed 4 bases from V and 7 bases from J; junction bases left unmatched: 6. The CDR3 DNA is TGTGCCAGCAGCACAAGCGGGGGGGCGAATACGCAGTATTTT. Protein: CASSTSGGANTQYF.

This clone appeared a single time. CDR3: CASSLEETRTDTQYF. CDR3 DNA: TGTGCCAGCAGCCTCGAAGAGACGAGGACAGATACGCAGTATTTT. The chain carries TRBV5-4 and TRBJ2-3; D unclear. This CDR3 spans 15 amino acids. Looked up from germline, CDR1 is SGHNT and CDR2 is YYREEE (reference sequence). The V end was cut by 4 bases, the J end by 3 bases, with 15 bases between.

The rearrangement joins TRBV9 to TRBJ1-1; D is unresolved. The CDR3 is made up of 13 amino acids. Germline V gives CDR1 SGDLS, CDR2 YYNGEE. V was pared by 4 bases and J by 5 bases, with 12 bases between. CDR3: CASSSEGKTEAFF. DNA of the CDR3: TGTGCCAGCAGCTCAGAGGGCAAAACTGAAGCTTTCTTT. The complete variable domain, with remaining parts taken from reference TRBV9 and TRBJ1-1, reads DSGVTQTPKHLITATGQRVTLRCSPRSGDLSVYWYQQSLDQGLQFLIQYYNGEERAKGNILERFSAQQFPDLHSELNLSSLELGDSALYFCASSSEGKTEAFFGQGTRLTVV.

This chain connects TRBV19 to TRBJ2-3; a possible D gene is TRBD1 (6 bases). The CDR3 length is 17 residues. Trimming took 5 bases from V and 3 from J, leaving 21 bases between them. In germline, CDR1 is LNHDA, CDR2 SQIVND (reference sequence). DNA of the CDR3: TGTGCCAGTAGTGCTACTGGCGCACAGGGCGATACAGATACGCAGTATTTT. It codes for CASSATGAQGDTDTQYF.

In nucleotides, the CDR3 is TGTGCCAGCAGTTCACAGGGTCGGCCTAACAATGAGCAGTTCTTC. Amino acid sequence: CASSSQGRPNNEQFF. The V call is TRBV6-5, the J call TRBJ2-1; tentatively, D is TRBD1 (6 bases). The V gene lost 4 bases and the J gene lost 5 bases, with 15 bases spanning the gap. Germline CDR1 reads MNHEY; CDR2 reads SVGAGI. This CDR3 is built from 15 residues.

This chain connects TRBV6-5 to TRBJ1-3; no clear D gene. The germline V gene has CDR1 MNHEY and CDR2 SVGAGI. The CDR3 has 14 amino acids. V was clipped by 5 bases and J by 0 bases, with 8 bases between them. The CDR3 DNA follows: TGTGCCAGCAGTAATTCGGGCTCTGGAAACACCATATATTTT. Its protein is CASSNSGSGNTIYF.

CDR3 nucleotides: TGTGCCAGCGGACAGTCATTTGCCTACGAGCAGTACTTC. This encodes CASGQSFAYEQYF. The chain recombines TRBV6-1 with TRBJ2-7; TRBD1 is a possible D gene (6 bases). V was cut by 8 bases and J by 2 bases, with 13 bases left in between. The length of the CDR3 is 13 residues. The V gene's germline CDR1 is MNHNS and CDR2 SASEGT.

This chain uses TRBV10-1 with TRBJ2-1; D unresolved. The germline CDR1 and CDR2 sequences are WNHNN and SYGVQD (reference sequence). The CDR3 totals 13 residues. Trimming stripped 3 bases from V and 4 bases from J, with 7 bases between. CDR3 sequence: CASSDSLYNEQFF. The CDR3, as DNA: TGCGCCAGCAGTGACAGCCTATACAATGAGCAGTTCTTC.

This clone was seen once. The V gene is TRBV30, the J gene TRBJ2-3; D gene ambiguous. The germline gives CDR1 GTSNPN, CDR2 SVGIG (reference sequence). The CDR3 runs to 16 residues. V lost 4 bases to trimming and J lost 5 bases, with 22 bases between them. The CDR3 here is CAWTPRVARFIDTQYF. DNA for the CDR3: TGTGCCTGGACCCCGCGAGTTGCCAGGTTTATAGATACGCAGTATTTT.

This chain connects TRBV5-1 to TRBJ2-3, with 7 positions matching TRBD1. Trimming removed 3 bases from V and 0 bases from J; junction bases left unmatched: 22. Germline lookup yields CDR1 SGHRS and CDR2 YFSETQ. The CDR3 is 21 amino acids. The DNA for the CDR3 is TGCGCCAGCAGCTCAGTAAAATACCGGGACAGAGCCCCGTTTAGCACAGATACGCAGTATTTT. It specifies CASSSVKYRDRAPFSTDTQYF.

This chain joins TRBV20-1 and TRBJ2-7; 9 nucleotides agree with TRBD1. The CDR3 is 11 residues long. CDR1 is DFQATT, CDR2 SNEGSKA, per germline (reference sequence). For the CDR3, the DNA is TGCAGTGCTAGCGGGACAGGGCATTACAGTGTC. Translation gives CSASGTGHYSV.

In nucleotides, the CDR3 is TGTGCCAGCAGTTTCTTGGCCCCCGGGGGGCATGAGCAGTACTTC. This gives the protein CASSFLAPGGHEQYF. The chain links TRBV27 to TRBJ2-7; tentative D call: TRBD2 (7 bases). V lost 3 bases, J lost 7 bases, and 19 bases lay in between. The germline gives CDR1 MNHEY, CDR2 SMNVEV (reference sequence). CDR3 size: 15 residues.

This clone was detected once. J is TRBJ2-2 and V is TRBV6-5, with a possible D match to TRBD1 (5 bases). Germline V gene lookup returns CDR1 MNHEY and CDR2 SVGAGI. This CDR3 has 13 amino acids. Trimming pared 6 bases from V and 3 bases from J, leaving 8 bases between. The CDR3: CASRQGDTGELFF. CDR3 nucleotide sequence: TGTGCCAGCAGGCAGGGCGACACCGGGGAGCTGTTTTTT.

The rearrangement links TRBV9 to TRBJ1-2; TRBD1 might be the D (5 bases). This CDR3 region has 17 residues. Germline CDR1 reads SGDLS; CDR2 reads YYNGEE. Trimming stripped 4 bases from V and 4 bases from J, with 23 bases between. CDR3 coding DNA: TGTGCCAGCAGCCTGAGCCCCCAAGGGGAGGGATCCTATGGCTACACCTTC. It specifies CASSLSPQGEGSYGYTF.

The chain couples TRBV19 to TRBJ1-1, with TRBD1 as a possible D gene (5 bases). The CDR3 runs 16 residues. V lost 6 bases and J lost 4, with 21 bases in between. The germline CDR1 and CDR2 sequences are LNHDA and SQIVND (reference sequence). CDR3 region: CASSPGLTLAGTEAFF. In nucleotides, the CDR3 is TGTGCCAGTAGCCCGGGACTCACTTTGGCAGGCACTGAAGCTTTCTTT.

V gene TRBV6-5 combines with J gene TRBJ2-1; the D gene could be TRBD1 or TRBD2 (5 bases each). Germline V gives CDR1 MNHEY, CDR2 SVGAGI. The germline V and J ends were trimmed by 5 bases and 5 bases, with 16 bases remaining between them. This CDR3 contains 15 residues. Here the CDR3 reads CASSRGTRTHNEQFF. The CDR3, as DNA: TGTGCCAGCAGTAGAGGGACCAGAACCCACAATGAGCAGTTCTTC.

As concerns this clone: Additional DNA sequences in this sample encode the identical CDR3. The CDR3 is CATSRGTVDTEAFF. The CDR3 region has the DNA TGTGCCACCAGCAGAGGAACGGTTGACACTGAAGCTTTCTTT. The genes are TRBV15 and TRBJ1-1, with unresolved D. The length of the CDR3 is 14 residues. CDR1 and CDR2 (germline): LNHNV, YYDKDF (reference sequence). V was cut by 1 base and J by 3 bases, with 9 bases left in between.

J is TRBJ2-7 and V is TRBV7-6; 15 bases line up with TRBD2. The V gene end was trimmed by 2 bases and the J gene end by 0 bases; junction bases not matched to a gene: 8. The CDR3 loop spans 19 amino acids. The germline V gene encodes CDR1 SGHVS and CDR2 FNYEAQ. Here the CDR3 reads CASSLRGGTSGRSSYEQYF. CDR3 bases: TGTGCCAGCAGCTTAAGAGGGGGGACTAGCGGGAGGAGCTCCTACGAGCAGTACTTC.

The chain couples TRBV4-1 to TRBJ2-7, with D hard to call. The CDR3 has 14 amino acids. V dropped 1 base and J dropped 6 bases, with 13 bases sitting between them. CDR1 is MGHRA and CDR2 is YSYEKL in the germline V gene. This CDR3 is CASSQGLGRAEQYF. CDR3 nucleotides: TGCGCCAGCAGCCAAGGGCTGGGAAGGGCCGAGCAGTACTTC.

The chain has TRBV7-6 and TRBJ2-1; 15 bases match TRBD2. The V gene end was trimmed by 5 bases and the J gene end by 0 bases; junction bases not matched to a gene: 5. Germline V gene lookup returns CDR1 SGHVS and CDR2 FNYEAQ. This CDR3 is built from 18 residues. CDR3 region: CASSIGTSGRFSYNEQFF. The CDR3 DNA follows: TGTGCCAGCAGCATTGGGACTAGCGGGAGGTTCTCCTACAATGAGCAGTTCTTC.

This clone was seen a single time. The J gene is TRBJ2-7, the V gene TRBV5-6, with 8 bases fitting TRBD2. After removal of 0 bases from V and 3 bases from J, the junction contained 2 bases not matched to a gene. The germline gives CDR1 SGHDT, CDR2 YYEEEE. The CDR3 contains 14 residues. Here the CDR3 reads CASSLAGGYYEQYF. The CDR3 DNA sequence: TGTGCCAGCAGCTTGGCGGGAGGGTACTACGAGCAGTACTTC.

V usage is TRBV5-1 and J usage is TRBJ2-6; tentatively, D is TRBD2 (6 bases). The CDR3 has 15 amino acids. The germline CDR1 and CDR2 sequences are SGHRS and YFSETQ. Between the trimmed V and J ends, which lost 4 bases and 0 bases, there was a span of 8 bases. The CDR3 spells CASSVDYSGANVLTF. The DNA of the CDR3 is TGCGCCAGCAGCGTGGACTACTCTGGGGCCAACGTCCTGACTTTC. Combining the CDR3 with reference TRBV5-1 and TRBJ2-6 gives the whole variable domain KAGVTQTPRYLIKTRGQQVTLSCSPISGHRSVSWYQQTPGQGLQFLFEYFSETQRNKGNFPGRFSGRQFSNSRSEMNVSTLELGDSALYLCASSVDYSGANVLTFGAGSRLTVL.

The chain is built from TRBV30 and TRBJ2-5; TRBD2 aligns across 14 bases. CDR1 is GTSNPN, CDR2 SVGIG, per germline (reference sequence). This CDR3 is 17 amino acids long. V shed 2 bases and J 12 bases; nucleotides not matched to a gene: 17. The CDR3 DNA reads TGTGCCTGGAGTCCCCCCGGGACTAGCGGGAGTCTGGCGGCGAAGTACTTC. Amino acids: CAWSPPGTSGSLAAKYF.